This record concerns one T cell receptor (beta chain) sequence. The DNA ends 3 residues before the CDR3 does, and the rest of the CDR3 is filled in from the germline J gene. Clones were read by immunoSEQ multiplex PCR, and TCRdb kept only the in-frame ones, dropping some. This sample's table reports tens of thousands of clones. The sample originates from a study of T cells in women clearing cervical HPV infection. Trimming stripped 0 bases from V and 7 bases from J, with 12 bases between. The CDR3 totals 14 residues. The sequence was collected from a woman aged 18 to 69 with a cervical HPV16 infection that either progressed to CIN3+ or cleared (not recorded which). The sequencing input was blood buffy coat. V and J are TRBV12-3 or TRBV12-4 and TRBJ2-5, with D possibly TRBD2 on 6 matching bases. The CDR3 is CASSLAGLEGTQYF. The CDR3 DNA, read in part, is TGTGCCAGCAGTTTAGCAGGGTTGGAGGGGACC.